This entry lists 23 T cell receptor beta chains sequenced from one sample in a study of OX40 agonist ivuxolimab in advanced cancers. Clones were read by immunoSEQ multiplex PCR, and TCRdb kept only the in-frame ones, dropping some. The table records 35,000 or so clones, roughly 80% of them present only once. The input for sequencing was CD4+ or CD8+ T cells sorted from blood, taken in a trial of the OX40 agonist ivuxolimab. The source is an adult with an advanced solid tumor such as melanoma, head and neck, liver or kidney cancer.

A note on this clone: Relative to the germline gene, one junction end is altered; a read error may explain this. The chain couples TRBV27 to TRBJ2-7; TRBD2 matches 11 bases. Germline lookup yields CDR1 MNHEY and CDR2 SMNVEV (reference sequence). The CDR3 has 16 residues. The CDR3 coding sequence is TGTGCCAGCAGTTTCTTACTAGCGGGAGAGTCCTCCGAGCAGTACTTC. Amino acid sequence: CASSFLLAGESSEQYF.

V is TRBV6-4 and J is TRBJ2-3, with 11 nucleotides matching TRBD2. Losses at the gene ends were 3 bases for V and 2 bases for J; bases not matched to a gene: 1. The CDR3 covers 15 residues. The germline V gene has CDR1 MRHNA and CDR2 SNTAGT. The CDR3 is CASSDSGGATDTQYF. The CDR3 DNA reads TGTGCCAGCAGTGATAGCGGGGGGGCCACAGATACGCAGTATTTT.

The chain is built from TRBV6-5 and TRBJ1-1, with D uncertain. Germline lookup yields CDR1 MNHEY and CDR2 SVGAGI. The V end was cut by 4 bases, the J end by 5 bases, with 5 bases between. CDR3 length equals 11 residues. CDR3 amino acids: CASSLGTEAFF. CDR3 sequence (DNA): TGTGCCAGCAGTTTAGGGACTGAAGCTTTCTTT.

This sequence joins TRBV5-4 and TRBJ2-7, with 7 nucleotides matching TRBD1. The trim removed 4 bases at V and 3 bases at J, leaving 7 bases unmatched. There are 14 residues in the CDR3. Germline V lookup: CDR1 SGHNT, CDR2 YYREEE (reference sequence). As DNA, the CDR3 is TGTGCCAGCAGCCTTAAGGGACAGAGCTACGAGCAGTACTTC. It is translated as CASSLKGQSYEQYF.

The chain carries TRBV11-2 and TRBJ2-3; D possibly matches TRBD1 or TRBD2 (6 bases each). The length of the CDR3 is 15 residues. Germline V CDR1 and CDR2: SGHAT, FQNNGV. V was clipped by 2 bases and J by 4 bases, with 13 bases between them. CDR3 sequence (DNA): TGTGCCAGCAGCTTAAGGGGGGCGGGTCCAGATACGCAGTATTTT. Translation gives CASSLRGAGPDTQYF.

V gene TRBV4-1 combines with J gene TRBJ2-2; the D gene is possibly TRBD2 (5 bases). CDR1 and CDR2 from the germline V gene are MGHRA and YSYEKL. The CDR3 is 16 amino acids. Deletions cut 1 base from V and 4 bases from J, with 13 bases between. The CDR3 sequence is CASSQVEGLTTGELFF. CDR3 DNA sequence: TGCGCCAGCAGCCAAGTCGAGGGTCTTACCACCGGGGAGCTGTTTTTT.

This chain links TRBV6-5 with TRBJ1-5; D remains unclear. The germline V gene has CDR1 MNHEY and CDR2 SVGAGI. Trimming took 2 bases from V and 7 from J, leaving 9 bases between them. The CDR3 is made up of 13 amino acids. In nucleotides, the CDR3 is TGTGCCAGCAGTTACGGGCCGAGCCAGCCCCAGCATTTT. Encoded protein: CASSYGPSQPQHF.

This clone was seen a handful of times. The chain is built from TRBV10-3 and TRBJ1-1, with no clear D. The ends were cut back, 0 bases at V and 8 bases at J, with 10 bases in the middle. Germline CDR1 reads ENHRY; CDR2 reads SYGVKD. The CDR3 is 13 residues long. CDR3 DNA: TGTGCCATCAGTGAGTCGACTCGGCAGGAAGCTTTCTTT. Translating gives CAISESTRQEAFF.

J is TRBJ2-5 and V is TRBV28, with D perhaps matching TRBD2 (6 bases). V dropped 5 bases and J dropped 6 bases, with 19 bases sitting between them. Germline V CDR1 and CDR2: MDHEN, SYDVKM. The CDR3 is 15 amino acids. The CDR3 nucleotides read TGTGCCAGCAGTAATCCTAGCGTGAGCGGAAAGACCCAGTACTTC. Amino acid sequence: CASSNPSVSGKTQYF.

The gene calls are TRBV19 and TRBJ2-4; no reliable D call. CDR1 and CDR2 from the germline V gene are LNHDA and SQIVND (reference sequence). The CDR3 is made up of 16 amino acids. The V end was cut by 7 bases, the J end by 0 bases, with 16 bases between. Here the CDR3 DNA reads TGTGCCAGTACAACTCACAACACAATAGCCAAAAACATTCAGTACTTC. Protein product: CASTTHNTIAKNIQYF.

This chain links TRBV10-1 with TRBJ2-7; D may match TRBD1 or TRBD2 (5 bases each). From germline, CDR1 is WNHNN and CDR2 SYGVQD (reference sequence). V was trimmed by 9 bases and J by 0 bases, leaving 12 bases between them. The CDR3 runs 13 residues. This CDR3 is CASYRDGSYEQYF. CDR3 DNA sequence: TGCGCCAGTTACCGGGACGGCTCCTACGAGCAGTACTTC.

This chain uses TRBV21-1 with TRBJ2-3. TRBV21-1 constitutes a pseudogene. CDR3 length: 13 residues. The CDR3 spells CASQRTSPDTQYF. The CDR3 DNA reads TGTGCCAGCCAACGCACGTCCCCAGATACGCAGTATTTT.

V and J are TRBV28 and TRBJ1-2; D possibly corresponds to TRBD1 (6 bases). Germline lookup yields CDR1 MDHEN and CDR2 SYDVKM. The CDR3 covers 15 residues. V lost 5 bases to trimming and J lost 1 base, with 14 bases between them. This CDR3 is CASSPFRGSNYGYTF. CDR3 nucleotides: TGTGCCAGCAGTCCCTTCAGGGGAAGTAACTATGGCTACACCTTC.

In its sample, this clone was seen many times. The V gene is TRBV6-4, the J gene TRBJ2-7; tentatively, D is TRBD1 (6 bases). The germline V gene has CDR1 MRHNA and CDR2 SNTAGT. The CDR3 consists of 16 residues. Trimming removed 6 bases from V and 3 bases from J, with 21 bases in between. Written as DNA, the CDR3 is TGTGCCAGCAGCCGTACGGGTGGGGGCGAACTCTACGAGCAGTACTTC. Translation gives CASSRTGGGELYEQYF.

The rearrangement joins TRBV27 to TRBJ1-1, with D possibly TRBD1 on 5 matching bases. The CDR3 runs 13 residues. The V gene lost 1 base and the J gene lost 6 bases, with 9 bases spanning the gap. Germline-derived CDR1 and CDR2 are MNHEY and SMNVEV (reference sequence). The CDR3 DNA follows: TGTGCCAGCAGTTTATGGGGGGATCCTGAAGCTTTCTTT. Its protein is CASSLWGDPEAFF.

This clone was seen more than once but under ten times. This chain links TRBV9 with TRBJ2-6; possibly TRBD2 for D (7 bases). The germline V gene has CDR1 SGDLS and CDR2 YYNGEE. With 1 base removed from V and 5 bases from J, the gap between germline ends came to 13 bases. The CDR3 loop spans 16 amino acids. CDR3 residues: CASSVSRGGWANVLTF. CDR3 DNA: TGTGCCAGCAGCGTAAGTCGCGGGGGCTGGGCCAACGTCCTGACTTTC.

The chain employs TRBV9 and TRBJ2-1; D gene ambiguous. The CDR3 is 16 amino acids. Germline CDR1 SGDLS, CDR2 YYNGEE. The germline V and J ends were trimmed by 0 bases and 0 bases, with 10 bases remaining between them. Here the CDR3 reads CASSVVATSSYNEQFF. The DNA for the CDR3 is TGTGCCAGCAGCGTAGTCGCCACTTCCTCCTACAATGAGCAGTTCTTC.

The rearrangement links TRBV11-3 to TRBJ2-7; D is ambiguous. Trimming took off 0 bases at V and 3 bases at J, with 9 bases between the two ends. Germline lookup yields CDR1 SGHNT and CDR2 YENEEA. The CDR3 runs to 14 residues. The CDR3 bases are TGTGCCAGCAGCTTAGAGAGTTCAGGCTACGAGCAGTACTTC. It specifies CASSLESSGYEQYF.

The genes are TRBV19 and TRBJ2-7; D is unclear. This CDR3 comprises 11 residues. The V gene lost 7 bases and the J gene lost 0 bases, with 4 bases spanning the gap. Germline V CDR1 and CDR2: LNHDA, SQIVND (reference sequence). The CDR3 region has the DNA TGTGCCAGTACAGACTCCTACGAGCAGTACTTC. Protein: CASTDSYEQYF.

The V gene is TRBV2, the J gene TRBJ1-5; 8 nucleotides align to TRBD1. With 4 bases clipped from V and 3 bases from J, the junction kept 5 bases outside the gene matches. Germline CDR1 and CDR2: SNHLY and FYNNEI. This CDR3 has 15 residues. CDR3: CASSVWDRYNQPQHF. CDR3 DNA sequence: TGTGCCAGCAGTGTCTGGGACAGGTACAATCAGCCCCAGCATTTT.

A single count supports this clone. The chain recombines TRBV4-1 with TRBJ1-1; no definite D call. The germline CDR1 and CDR2 sequences are MGHRA and YSYEKL. The CDR3 covers 15 residues. V was shortened by 4 bases and J by 4 bases, with 16 bases between the two germline ends. The CDR3 DNA is TGCGCCAGCAGCCTGTCCCCGTCGGGTTTCACTGAAGCTTTCTTT. It translates to CASSLSPSGFTEAFF.

The rearrangement joins TRBV25-1 to TRBJ2-2, with D uncertain. The V gene lost 4 bases and the J gene lost 4 bases, with 7 bases spanning the gap. The CDR3 has 13 amino acids. CDR1 and CDR2 (germline): MGHDK, SYGVNS. The CDR3 nucleotides are TGTGCCAGCAGTGGTTTGGGCACCGGGGAGCTGTTTTTT. Translated: CASSGLGTGELFF.

The chain joins TRBV13 to TRBJ2-7, with a tentative D call TRBD2 (6 bases). Germline loops: CDR1 PRHDT, CDR2 FYEKMQ (reference sequence). Trimming removed 2 bases at V and 6 bases at J, with 14 bases between. The CDR3 sequence is 14 residues long. This chain's CDR3 is CASSLHGGTPEQYF. Here the CDR3 DNA reads TGTGCCAGCAGCTTACACGGGGGAACCCCCGAGCAGTACTTC.